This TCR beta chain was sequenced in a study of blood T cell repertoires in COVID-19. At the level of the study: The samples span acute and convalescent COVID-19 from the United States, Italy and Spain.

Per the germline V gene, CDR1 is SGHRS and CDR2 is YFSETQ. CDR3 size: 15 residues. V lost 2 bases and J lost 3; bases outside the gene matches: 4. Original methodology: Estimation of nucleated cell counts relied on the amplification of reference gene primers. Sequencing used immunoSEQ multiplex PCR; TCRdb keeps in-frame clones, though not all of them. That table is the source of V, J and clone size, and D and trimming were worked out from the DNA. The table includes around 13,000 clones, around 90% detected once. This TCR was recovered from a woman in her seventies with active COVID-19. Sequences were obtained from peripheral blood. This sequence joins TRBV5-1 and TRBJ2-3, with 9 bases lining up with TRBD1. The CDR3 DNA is TGCGCCAGCAGCTTACAGGGGGCCGTTACAGATACGCAGTATTTT. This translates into CASSLQGAVTDTQYF. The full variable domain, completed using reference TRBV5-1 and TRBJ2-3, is KAGVTQTPRYLIKTRGQQVTLSCSPISGHRSVSWYQQTPGQGLQFLFEYFSETQRNKGNFPGRFSGRQFSNSRSEMNVSTLELGDSALYLCASSLQGAVTDTQYFGPGTRLTVL.